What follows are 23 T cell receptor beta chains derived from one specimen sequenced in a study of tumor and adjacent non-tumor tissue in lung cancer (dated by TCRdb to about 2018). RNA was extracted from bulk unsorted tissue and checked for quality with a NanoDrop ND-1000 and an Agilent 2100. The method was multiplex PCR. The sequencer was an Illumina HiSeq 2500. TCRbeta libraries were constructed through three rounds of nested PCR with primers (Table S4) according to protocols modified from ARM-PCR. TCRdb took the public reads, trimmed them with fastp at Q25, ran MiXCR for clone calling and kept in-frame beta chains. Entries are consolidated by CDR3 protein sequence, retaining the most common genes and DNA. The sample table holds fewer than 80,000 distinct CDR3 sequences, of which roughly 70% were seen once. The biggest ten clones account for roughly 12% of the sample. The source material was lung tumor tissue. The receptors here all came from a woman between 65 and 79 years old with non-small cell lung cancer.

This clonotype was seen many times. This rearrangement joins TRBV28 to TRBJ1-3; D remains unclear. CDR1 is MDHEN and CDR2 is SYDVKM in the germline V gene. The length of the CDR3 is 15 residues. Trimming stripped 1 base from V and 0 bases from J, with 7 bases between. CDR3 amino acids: CASSLSADSGNTIYF. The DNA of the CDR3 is TGTGCCAGCAGTTTATCGGCAGACTCTGGAAACACCATATATTTT.

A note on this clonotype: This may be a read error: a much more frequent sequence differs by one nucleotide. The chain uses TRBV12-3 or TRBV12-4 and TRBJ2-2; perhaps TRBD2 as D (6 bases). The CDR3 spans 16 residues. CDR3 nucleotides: TGTGTCAGCAGTTTGGCTAACGGGAGTCCCACCGGGGAGCTGTTTTTT. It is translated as CVSSLANGSPTGELFF.

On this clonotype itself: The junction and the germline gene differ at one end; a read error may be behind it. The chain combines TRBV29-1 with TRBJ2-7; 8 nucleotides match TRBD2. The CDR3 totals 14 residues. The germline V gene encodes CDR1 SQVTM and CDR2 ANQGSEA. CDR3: CSLDSGTSSYEQYF. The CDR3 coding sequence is TGCAGCCTTGATAGCGGGACCAGCTCCTACGAGCAGTACTTT.

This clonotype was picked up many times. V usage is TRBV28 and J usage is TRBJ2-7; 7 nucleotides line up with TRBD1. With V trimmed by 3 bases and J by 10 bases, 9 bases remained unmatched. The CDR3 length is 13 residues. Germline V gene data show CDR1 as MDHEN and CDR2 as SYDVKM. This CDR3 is CASSLNSGDSQYF. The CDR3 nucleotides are TGTGCCAGCAGTTTGAACTCCGGGGACAGTCAGTACTTC.

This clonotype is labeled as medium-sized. CDR3 DNA: TGTGCCAGCAGCTTACTAGCATGGGATGACGAGCAGTACTTC. Translating gives CASSLLAWDDEQYF. This chain connects TRBV11-1 to TRBJ2-7; TRBD2 is a possible D gene (5 bases). CDR3 length equals 14 residues. V was pared by 2 bases and J by 5 bases, with 13 bases between. Germline values: CDR1 SGHAT, CDR2 FQDESV (reference sequence). The full variable domain, its missing parts supplied by reference TRBV11-1 and TRBJ2-7, is EAEVAQSPRYKITEKSQAVAFWCDPISGHATLYWYRQILGQGPELLVQFQDESVVDDSQLPKDRFSAERLKGVDSTLKIQPAELGDSAMYLCASSLLAWDDEQYFGPGTRLTVT.

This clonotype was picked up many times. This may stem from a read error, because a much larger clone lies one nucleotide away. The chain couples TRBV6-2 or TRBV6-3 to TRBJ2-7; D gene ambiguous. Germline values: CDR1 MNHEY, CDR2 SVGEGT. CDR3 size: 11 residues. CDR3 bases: TGTGTCAGCAGTTATATAAACGAGCAGTACTTC. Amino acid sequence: CVSSYINEQYF.

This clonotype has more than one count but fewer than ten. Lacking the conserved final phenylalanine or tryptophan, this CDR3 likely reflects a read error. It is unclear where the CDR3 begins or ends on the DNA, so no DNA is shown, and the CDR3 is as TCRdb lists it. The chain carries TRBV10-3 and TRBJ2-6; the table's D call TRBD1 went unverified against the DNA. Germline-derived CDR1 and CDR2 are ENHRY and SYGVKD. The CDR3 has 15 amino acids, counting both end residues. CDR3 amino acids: CATTARGLGANVLTL.

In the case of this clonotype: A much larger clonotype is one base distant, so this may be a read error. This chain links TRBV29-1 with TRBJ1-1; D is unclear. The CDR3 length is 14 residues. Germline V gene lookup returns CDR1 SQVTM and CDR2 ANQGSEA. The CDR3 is CSVEVRFLKKGAIF. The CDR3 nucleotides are TGCAGCGTTGAAGTTAGATTCTTGAAAAAGGGAGCTATCTTT. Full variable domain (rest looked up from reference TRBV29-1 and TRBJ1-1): SAVISQKPSRDICQRGTSLTIQCQVDSQVTMMFWYRQQPGQSLTLIATANQGSEATYESGFVIDKFPISRPNLTFSTLTVSNMSPEDSSIYLCSVEVRFLKKGAIFGQGTRLTVV.

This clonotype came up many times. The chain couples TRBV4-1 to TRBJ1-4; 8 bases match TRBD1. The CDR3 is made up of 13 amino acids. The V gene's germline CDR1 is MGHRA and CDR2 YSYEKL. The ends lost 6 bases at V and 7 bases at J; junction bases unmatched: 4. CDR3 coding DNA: TGCGCCAGCAGTAGACAGGGGACTGAAAAACTGTTTTTT. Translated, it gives CASSRQGTEKLFF.

The CDR3 protein is CSFLGNTISTDTQYF. The CDR3 nucleotides are TGCAGCTTCTTAGGGAACACGATTAGTACAGATACGCAGTATTTT. V gene TRBV29-1 combines with J gene TRBJ2-3, with unresolved D. The V gene's germline CDR1 is SQVTM and CDR2 ANQGSEA. The V end lost 8 bases, the J end lost 3 bases, and 21 bases lay between the germline ends. This CDR3 region has 15 residues.

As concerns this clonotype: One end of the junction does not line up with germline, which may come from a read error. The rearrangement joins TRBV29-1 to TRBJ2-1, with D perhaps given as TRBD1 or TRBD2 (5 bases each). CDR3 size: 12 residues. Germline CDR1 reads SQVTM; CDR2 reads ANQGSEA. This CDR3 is CSVDGTYNELYF. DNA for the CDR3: TGCAGCGTGGACGGGACCTACAATGAGCTGTACTTC.

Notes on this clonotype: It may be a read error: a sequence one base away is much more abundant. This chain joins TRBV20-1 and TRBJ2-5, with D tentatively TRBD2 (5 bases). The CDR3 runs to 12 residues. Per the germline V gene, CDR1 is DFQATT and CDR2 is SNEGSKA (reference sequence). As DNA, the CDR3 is TGCAATGCTAGCAGGCTGCAAGAGACCCAGTACTTC. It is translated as CNASRLQETQYF.

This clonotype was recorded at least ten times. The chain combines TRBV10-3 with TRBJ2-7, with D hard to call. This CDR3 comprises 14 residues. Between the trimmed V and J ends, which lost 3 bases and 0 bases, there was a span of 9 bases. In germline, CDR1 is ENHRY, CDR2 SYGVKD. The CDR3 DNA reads TGTGCCATCAGTGATGTAATTAGCTCCTACGAGCAGTACTTC. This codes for CAISDVISSYEQYF.

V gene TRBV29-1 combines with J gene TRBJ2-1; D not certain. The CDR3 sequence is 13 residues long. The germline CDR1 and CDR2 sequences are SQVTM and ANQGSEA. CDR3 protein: CSVRLDPVNEQFF. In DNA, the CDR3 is TGCAGTGTTCGACTGGATCCGGTCAATGAGCAGTTCTTC.

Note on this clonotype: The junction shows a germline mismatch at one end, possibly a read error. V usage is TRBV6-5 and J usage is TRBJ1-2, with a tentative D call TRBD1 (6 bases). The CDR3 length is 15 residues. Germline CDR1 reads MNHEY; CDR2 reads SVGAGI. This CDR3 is CASSYPEAGGVGYTF. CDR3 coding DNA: TGTGCCAGCAGTTACCCCGAGGCGGGGGGCGTTGGCTACACGTTC.

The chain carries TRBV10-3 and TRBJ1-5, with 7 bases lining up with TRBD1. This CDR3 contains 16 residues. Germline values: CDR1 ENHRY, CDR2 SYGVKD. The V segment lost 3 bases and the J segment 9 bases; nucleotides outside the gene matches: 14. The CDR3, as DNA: TGTGCCATCAGTGATCCGGACAGGATGGGGAATGGGCCCCAGCATTTT. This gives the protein CAISDPDRMGNGPQHF.

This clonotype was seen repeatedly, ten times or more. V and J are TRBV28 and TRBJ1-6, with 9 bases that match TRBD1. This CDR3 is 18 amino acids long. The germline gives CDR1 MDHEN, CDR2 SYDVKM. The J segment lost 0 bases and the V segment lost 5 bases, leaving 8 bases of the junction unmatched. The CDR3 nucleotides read TGTGCCAGCAGTCCCCCCGGGACAGGGAGCTCCTATAATTCACCCCTCCACTTT. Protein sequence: CASSPPGTGSSYNSPLHF.

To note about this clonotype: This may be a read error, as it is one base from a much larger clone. The CDR3 here is CASNLTVNGYTF. In DNA form, the CDR3 reads TGTGCCAGCAACTTGACAGTGAATGGCTACACCTTC. The chain carries TRBV5-4 and TRBJ1-2; the D gene is possibly TRBD1 (5 bases). The CDR3 spans 12 residues. CDR1 is SGHNT, CDR2 YYREEE, per germline (reference sequence).

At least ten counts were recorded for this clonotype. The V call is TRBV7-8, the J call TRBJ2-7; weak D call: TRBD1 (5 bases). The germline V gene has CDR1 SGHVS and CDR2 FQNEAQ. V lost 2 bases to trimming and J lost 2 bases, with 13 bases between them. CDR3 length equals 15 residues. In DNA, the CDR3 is TGTGCCAGCAGCTTATACGGTAGACAGACCTACGAGCAGTACTTC. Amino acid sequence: CASSLYGRQTYEQYF.

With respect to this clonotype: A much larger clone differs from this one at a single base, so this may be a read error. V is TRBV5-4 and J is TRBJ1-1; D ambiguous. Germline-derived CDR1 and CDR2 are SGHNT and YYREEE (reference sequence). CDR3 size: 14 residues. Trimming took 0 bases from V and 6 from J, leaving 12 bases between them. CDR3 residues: CASSLGVGLPEAFF. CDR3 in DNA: TGTGCCAGCAGCTTGGGGGTTGGGCTCCCTGAAGCTTTCTTT.

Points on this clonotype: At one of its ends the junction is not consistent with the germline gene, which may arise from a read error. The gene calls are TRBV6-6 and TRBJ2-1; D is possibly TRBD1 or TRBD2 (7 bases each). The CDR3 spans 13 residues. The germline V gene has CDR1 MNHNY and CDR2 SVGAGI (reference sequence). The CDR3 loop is CARSGTASNEQFF. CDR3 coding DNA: TGTGCCAGGAGCGGGACAGCATCAAACGAGCAATTCTTC.

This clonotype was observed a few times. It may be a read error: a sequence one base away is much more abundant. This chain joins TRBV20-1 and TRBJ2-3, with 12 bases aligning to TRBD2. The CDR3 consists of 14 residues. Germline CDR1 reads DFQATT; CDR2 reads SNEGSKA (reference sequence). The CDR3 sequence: CSGLAGGLTDTQCF. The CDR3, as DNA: TGCAGTGGCCTAGCGGGAGGGCTGACAGATACGCAGTGTTTT.

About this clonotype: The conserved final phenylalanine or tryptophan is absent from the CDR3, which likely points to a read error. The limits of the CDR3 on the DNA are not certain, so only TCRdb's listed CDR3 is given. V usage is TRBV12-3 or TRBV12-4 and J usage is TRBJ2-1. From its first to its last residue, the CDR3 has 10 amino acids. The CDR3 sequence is CASGYNEQLS.